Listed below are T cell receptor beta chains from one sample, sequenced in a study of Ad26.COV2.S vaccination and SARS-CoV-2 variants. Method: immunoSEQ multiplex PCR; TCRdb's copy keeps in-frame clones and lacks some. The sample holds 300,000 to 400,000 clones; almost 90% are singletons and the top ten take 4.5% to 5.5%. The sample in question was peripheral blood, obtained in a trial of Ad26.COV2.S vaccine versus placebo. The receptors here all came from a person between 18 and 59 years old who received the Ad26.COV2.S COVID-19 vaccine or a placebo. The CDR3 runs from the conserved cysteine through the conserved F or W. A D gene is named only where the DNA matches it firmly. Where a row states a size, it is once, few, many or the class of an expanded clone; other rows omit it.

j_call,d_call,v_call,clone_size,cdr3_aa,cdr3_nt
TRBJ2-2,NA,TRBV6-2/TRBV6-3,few,CASSWNTGELFF,TGTGCCAGCAGTTGGAACACCGGGGAGCTGTTTTTT
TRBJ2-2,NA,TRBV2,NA,CASSSPTGELFF,TGTGCCAGCTCCTCGCCTACCGGGGAGCTGTTTTTT
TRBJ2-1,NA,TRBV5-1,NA,CASSLALAGALNEQFF,TGCGCCAGCAGCTTGGCTTTGGCAGGGGCATTGAATGAGCAGTTCTTC
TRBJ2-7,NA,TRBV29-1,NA,CSVEDPGLAYEQYF,TGCAGCGTTGAAGACCCCGGACTGGCCTACGAGCAGTACTTC
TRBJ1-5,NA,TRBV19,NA,CASSIRGGNQPQHF,TGTGCCAGTAGTATCAGGGGTGGCAATCAGCCCCAGCATTTT
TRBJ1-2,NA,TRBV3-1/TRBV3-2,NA,CASSQGTVYGYTF,TGTGCCAGCAGCCAAGGGACTGTCTATGGCTACACCTTC
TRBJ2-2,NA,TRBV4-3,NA,CASSQASGTFDTGELFF,TGCGCCAGCAGCCAGGCCTCCGGGACCTTCGACACCGGGGAGCTGTTTTTT
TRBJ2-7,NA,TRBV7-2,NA,CASSYNPGSSYEQYF,TGTGCCAGCAGCTATAACCCTGGAAGCTCCTACGAGCAGTACTTC
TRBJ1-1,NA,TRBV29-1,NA,CSVCEGGFQSTEAFF,TGCAGCGTTTGCGAGGGGGGGTTCCAGAGTACTGAAGCTTTCTTT
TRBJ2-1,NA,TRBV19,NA,CASPPGGYSSYNEQFF,TGTGCCAGCCCCCCAGGAGGGTATAGCTCCTACAATGAGCAGTTCTTC
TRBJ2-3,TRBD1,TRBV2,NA,CASKRDSSADTQYF,TGTGCCAGCAAACGGGACAGCTCCGCAGATACGCAGTATTTT
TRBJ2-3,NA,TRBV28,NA,CASSIGSISADTQYF,TGTGCCAGCAGCATAGGGAGTATCTCAGCAGATACGCAGTATTTT
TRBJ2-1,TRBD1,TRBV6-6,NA,CASSFGQGEHNEQFF,TGTGCCAGCAGTTTTGGACAGGGGGAACACAATGAGCAGTTCTTC
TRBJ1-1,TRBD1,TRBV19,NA,CASSILQGVGTEAFF,TGTGCCAGTAGTATCCTTCAGGGGGTAGGCACTGAAGCTTTCTTT
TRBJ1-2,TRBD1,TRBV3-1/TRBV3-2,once,CASSQGPLRGGGGYTF,TGTGCCAGCAGCCAAGGCCCCCTCAGGGGAGGGGGCGGCTACACCTTC
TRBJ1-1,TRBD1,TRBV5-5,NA,CASSGTTGGSEAFF,TGTGCCAGCAGCGGAACGACAGGGGGCTCTGAAGCTTTCTTT
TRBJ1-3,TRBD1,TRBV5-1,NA,CASQTGGGNTIYF,TGCGCCAGCCAGACAGGGGGTGGAAACACCATATATTTT
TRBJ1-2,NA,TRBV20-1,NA,CSAEGGYGYTF,TGCAGTGCTGAAGGGGGGTATGGCTACACCTTC
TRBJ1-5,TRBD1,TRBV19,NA,CASSVLQGAQPQHF,TGTGCCAGTAGTGTTCTCCAGGGGGCTCAGCCCCAGCATTTT
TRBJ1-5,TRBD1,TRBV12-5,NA,CASGLPMTGRNQPQHF,TGTGCTAGTGGTTTGCCGATGACAGGGAGGAATCAGCCCCAGCATTTT
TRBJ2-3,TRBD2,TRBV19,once,CASSRTSGSTDTQYF,TGTGCCAGTAGTAGGACTAGCGGTAGCACAGATACGCAGTATTTT
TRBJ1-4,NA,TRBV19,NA,CASSMALPGSPKLFF,TGTGCCAGTAGTATGGCCCTGCCCGGGTCCCCAAAACTGTTTTTT
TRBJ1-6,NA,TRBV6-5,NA,CASSLGHNNSPLHF,TGTGCCAGCAGTCTGGGACATAATAATTCACCCCTCCACTTT
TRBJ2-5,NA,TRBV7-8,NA,CASIRERDRRETQYF,TGTGCCAGCATCCGCGAACGGGATCGGCGTGAGACCCAGTACTTC
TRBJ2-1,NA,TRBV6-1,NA,CASSESPPGAIGDEQFF,TGTGCCAGCAGTGAATCCCCGCCTGGGGCCATTGGCGATGAGCAGTTCTTC
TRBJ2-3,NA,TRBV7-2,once,CASSLGSRPSSTDTQYF,TGTGCCAGCAGCTTAGGGTCGAGGCCTTCTAGCACAGATACGCAGTATTTT
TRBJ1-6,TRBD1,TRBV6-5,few,CASTTSDRGGSPLHF,TGTGCCAGCACCACTTCGGACAGGGGAGGGTCACCCCTCCACTTT
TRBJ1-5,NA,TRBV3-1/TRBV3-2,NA,CASSQGRGQPQHF,TGTGCCAGCAGCCAAGGCAGGGGCCAGCCCCAGCATTTT
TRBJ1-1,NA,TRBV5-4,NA,CASSLEVAMVNTEAFF,TGTGCCAGCAGCTTGGAAGTTGCCATGGTCAACACTGAAGCTTTCTTT
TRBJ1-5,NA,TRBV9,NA,CASSLNPNQPQHF,TGTGCCAGCAGCCTAAATCCCAATCAGCCCCAGCATTTT
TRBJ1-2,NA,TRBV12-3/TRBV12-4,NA,CASSSVGSYGYTF,TGTGCCAGCAGCTCCGTGGGGTCCTATGGCTACACCTTC
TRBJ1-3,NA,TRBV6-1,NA,CASRGDGSSGNTIYF,TGTGCCAGCAGAGGCGACGGGAGCTCTGGAAACACCATATATTTT
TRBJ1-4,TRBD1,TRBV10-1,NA,CASTLRTGGYEKLFF,TGCGCCAGCACCCTAAGGACAGGAGGATATGAAAAACTGTTTTTT
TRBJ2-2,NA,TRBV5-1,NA,CASSLGTSGELFF,TGCGCCAGCAGCTTAGGGACATCCGGGGAGCTGTTTTTT
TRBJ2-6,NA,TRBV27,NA,CASSFPLPGAGANVLTF,TGTGCCAGCAGTTTTCCCCTGCCAGGGGCTGGGGCCAACGTCCTGACTTTC
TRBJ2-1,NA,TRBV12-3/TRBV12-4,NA,CASSPNTVDEQFF,TGTGCCAGCAGTCCAAATACTGTGGATGAGCAGTTCTTC
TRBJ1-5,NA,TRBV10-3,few,CATSPRSGNQPQHF,TGTGCCACCTCGCCAAGGTCTGGCAATCAGCCCCAGCATTTT
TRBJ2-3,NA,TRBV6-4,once,CASSARRGTDTQYF,TGTGCCAGCAGTGCGCGGAGAGGAACAGATACGCAGTATTTT
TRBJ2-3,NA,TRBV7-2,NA,CASSFGTASTDTQYF,TGTGCCAGCAGCTTTGGTACAGCAAGCACAGATACGCAGTATTTT
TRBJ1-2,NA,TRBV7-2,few,CASSPQQGGYTF,TGTGCCAGCAGCCCACAACAGGGCGGCTACACCTTC
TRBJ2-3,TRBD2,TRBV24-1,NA,CATGEGSTDTQYF,TGTGCCACCGGGGAGGGTAGCACAGATACGCAGTATTTT
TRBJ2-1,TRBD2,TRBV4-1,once,CASSQRWASGGGDHNEQFF,TGCGCCAGCAGCCAAAGATGGGCTAGCGGGGGAGGAGACCACAATGAGCAGTTCTTC
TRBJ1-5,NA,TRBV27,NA,CASSFVGSQPQHF,TGTGCCAGCAGTTTCGTGGGGAGCCAGCCCCAGCATTTT
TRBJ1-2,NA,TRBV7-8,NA,CASSLAETNYGYTF,TGTGCCAGCAGCTTAGCTGAGACCAACTATGGCTACACCTTC
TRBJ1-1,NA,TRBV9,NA,CASSPRLDPTEAFF,TGTGCCAGCAGCCCCCGTCTTGACCCCACTGAAGCTTTCTTT
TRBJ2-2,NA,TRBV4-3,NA,CASSQESDVSGELFF,TGCGCCAGCAGCCAAGAATCTGATGTTTCCGGGGAGCTGTTTTTT
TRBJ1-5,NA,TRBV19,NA,CASSTGYQPQHF,TGTGCCAGTAGCACAGGGTATCAGCCCCAGCATTTT
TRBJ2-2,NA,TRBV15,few,CATSREGPGDTGELFF,TGTGCCACCAGCAGAGAAGGTCCAGGAGACACCGGGGAGCTGTTTTTT
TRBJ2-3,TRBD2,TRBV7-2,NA,CASSLGGLAGTDTQYF,TGTGCCAGCAGCTTAGGCGGGTTAGCGGGGACAGATACGCAGTATTTT
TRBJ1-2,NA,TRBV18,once,CASSPGSWSNYGYTF,TGTGCCAGCTCACCGGGGTCCTGGTCTAACTATGGCTACACCTTC
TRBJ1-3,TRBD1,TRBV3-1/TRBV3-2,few,CASTGQSSSGNTIYF,TGTGCCAGTACGGGACAGAGTAGCTCTGGAAACACCATATATTTT
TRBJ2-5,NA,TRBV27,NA,CASSLLGVGETQYF,TGTGCCAGCAGTTTATTAGGAGTTGGGGAGACCCAGTACTTC
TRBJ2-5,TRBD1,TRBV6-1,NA,CASREGGVGETQYF,TGTGCCAGCAGAGAAGGGGGCGTCGGAGAGACCCAGTACTTC